This T cell receptor beta chain was sequenced for a study of T cell responses to AZD1222 COVID-19 vaccine. Study information: Both about-4-week and about-12-week second-dose recipients were combined. Study-wide results and limits: It should be noted that donors were predominantly white British and more often female, and clonal diversity was possibly underestimated.

Sequencing was performed with immunoSEQ multiplex PCR; in TCRdb, only in-frame clones are kept and a portion is missing. The table shows 100,000 to 150,000 clones, with approximately 90% occurring only once. V gave up 8 bases and J gave up 7 bases; unmatched junction bases: 7. The CDR3 has 11 residues. Germline V gene sequence: CDR1 DFQATT, CDR2 SNEGSKA (reference sequence). A note on this clone: What it binds is not known.

Source: peripheral blood, taken on day 0 of AZD1222 vaccination. This sequence originates from an adult in good health. The V and J genes are TRBV20-1 and TRBJ1-2; 7 positions match TRBD1. This CDR3 is CSSNRGSGYTF. The CDR3 DNA follows: TGCAGTTCGAACAGGGGCTCTGGCTACACCTTC.